This T cell receptor (beta chain) was sequenced in a study of a mutant IDH1 vaccine in newly diagnosed glioma. Overall study context: Administration of eight vaccinations to patients took place in weeks 1, 3, 5, 7, 11, 15, 19, 23. Patients' prior therapy spanned radiotherapy, temozolomide, or both; most underwent both. Commencement of vaccination occurred 4-6 weeks following radiotherapy alone, or concurrently with temozolomide cycles.

Stated time point: week 23, last vaccination. Topical imiquimod accompanied each vaccine dose, which consisted of 300 ug of mutant IDH1 20-mer peptide. Method: immunoSEQ multiplex PCR; TCRdb's copy keeps in-frame clones and lacks some. The table lists some 31,000 clones, more than 70% of them singletons. This CDR3 region has 15 residues. V was shortened by 6 bases and J by 2 bases, with 15 bases between the two germline ends. From germline, CDR1 is SGHTA and CDR2 FQGTGA. As regards this clone: Antigen: not known.

This receptor was obtained from a woman aged 18-29 years with glioma. The rearrangement uses TRBV7-3 and TRBJ2-3; D is uncertain. The starting material was PBMCs, obtained from a glioma patient whose treatment included an IDH1 peptide vaccine. This CDR3 reads CASSSWTLFTDTQYF. CDR3 nucleotide sequence: TGTGCCAGCAGTTCGTGGACCCTGTTCACAGATACGCAGTATTTT. Combining the CDR3 with reference TRBV7-3 and TRBJ2-3 gives the whole variable domain GAGVSQTPSNKVTEKGKYVELRCDPISGHTALYWYRQSLGQGPEFLIYFQGTGAADDSGLPNDRFFAVRPEGSVSTLKIQRTERGDSAVYLCASSSWTLFTDTQYFGPGTRLTVL.